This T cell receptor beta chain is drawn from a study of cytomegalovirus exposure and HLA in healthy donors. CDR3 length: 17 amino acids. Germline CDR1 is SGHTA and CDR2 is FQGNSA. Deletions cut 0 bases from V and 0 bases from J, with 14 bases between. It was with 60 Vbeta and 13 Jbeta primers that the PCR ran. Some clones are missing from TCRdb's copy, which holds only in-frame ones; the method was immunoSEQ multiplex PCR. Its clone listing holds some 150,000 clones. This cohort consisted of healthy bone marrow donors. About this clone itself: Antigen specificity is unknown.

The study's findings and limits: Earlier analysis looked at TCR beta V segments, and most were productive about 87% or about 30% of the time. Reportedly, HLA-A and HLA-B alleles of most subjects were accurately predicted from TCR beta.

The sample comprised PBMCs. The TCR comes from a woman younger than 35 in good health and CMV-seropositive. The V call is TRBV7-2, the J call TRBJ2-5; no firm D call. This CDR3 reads CASSLAPQLPYQETQYF. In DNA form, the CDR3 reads TGTGCCAGCAGCTTAGCGCCCCAACTCCCGTACCAAGAGACCCAGTACTTC.